This passage covers 14 T cell receptor beta chains from one sample sequenced in a study of shared T cell receptors in the human thymus. Profiling relied on immunoSEQ multiplex PCR, and the TCRdb table lists in-frame clones only, not all of them. The sample has some 660,000 clones; around 87% are singletons. These data also formed part of another study, on human thymus T cells.

Source material: thymocytes. Every receptor here comes from a boy less than two years old with a congenital heart defect.

The chain links TRBV10-3 to TRBJ2-1, with 8 bases lining up with TRBD1. CDR3 length: 16 residues. Trimming removed 6 bases from V and 4 bases from J; junction bases left unmatched: 11. Germline V CDR1 and CDR2: ENHRY, SYGVKD. The CDR3 region has the DNA TGTGCCATCAGAGGAAAAGGACAGGGCATATACAATGAGCAGTTCTTC. Translation gives CAIRGKGQGIYNEQFF.

This chain uses TRBV13 with TRBJ1-2; tentative D call: TRBD1 (5 bases). Trimming took off 5 bases at V and 0 bases at J, with 10 bases between the two ends. The V gene's germline CDR1 is PRHDT and CDR2 FYEKMQ (reference sequence). The CDR3 is 14 residues long. As DNA, the CDR3 is TGTGCCAGCAGCGCCCGGGACTCTAACTATGGCTACACCTTC. It encodes CASSARDSNYGYTF.

V gene TRBV27 combines with J gene TRBJ2-5; D may be TRBD2 (6 bases). The CDR3 spans 13 residues. Germline V gene data show CDR1 as MNHEY and CDR2 as SMNVEV (reference sequence). V was cut by 0 bases and J by 4 bases, with 6 bases left in between. The CDR3 nucleotides are TGTGCCAGCAGTTTATCCGGGAGAGAGACCCAGTACTTC. It specifies CASSLSGRETQYF.

The chain combines TRBV2 with TRBJ2-7, with TRBD2 matching over 10 bases. Germline CDR1 and CDR2: SNHLY and FYNNEI. Trimming at V came to 5 bases and at J to 3 bases, leaving 4 bases not matched to a gene. The CDR3 is made up of 14 amino acids. The CDR3 is CASSLAGEYYEQYF. CDR3 sequence (DNA): TGTGCCAGCAGTCTAGCGGGAGAGTACTACGAGCAGTACTTC.

The gene calls are TRBV15 and TRBJ2-3, with TRBD1 as a possible D gene (6 bases). The CDR3 has 15 amino acids. From germline, CDR1 is LNHNV and CDR2 YYDKDF (reference sequence). Trimming removed 2 bases from V and 2 bases from J, with 11 bases in between. The CDR3: CATSRSWTATDTQYF. The CDR3 region has the DNA TGTGCCACCAGCAGATCTTGGACAGCCACAGATACGCAGTATTTT.

The chain uses TRBV7-9 and TRBJ2-4; the match to TRBD2 covers 10 bases. CDR1 is SEHNR, CDR2 FQNEAQ, per germline (reference sequence). The junction had 6 bases not matched to a gene; V was cut back by 3 bases and J by 1 base. The length of the CDR3 is 17 residues. CDR3 residues: CASSLGSSGRAKNIQYF. CDR3 DNA sequence: TGTGCCAGCAGCTTGGGCAGTAGCGGGAGGGCCAAAAACATTCAGTACTTC.

The chain carries TRBV6-6 and TRBJ2-5; D call uncertain. The CDR3 runs 15 residues. CDR1 is MNHNY, CDR2 SVGAGI, per germline (reference sequence). Trimming removed 2 bases at V and 3 bases at J, with 13 bases between. CDR3 DNA sequence: TGTGCCAGCAGTTACGATTTCGTAGCAAAAGAGACCCAGTACTTC. The encoded protein is CASSYDFVAKETQYF.

This chain uses TRBV7-9 with TRBJ1-5, with D unclear. The V end lost 1 base, the J end lost 5 bases, and 6 bases lay between the germline ends. The CDR3 has 13 amino acids. Germline loops: CDR1 SEHNR, CDR2 FQNEAQ (reference sequence). DNA of the CDR3: TGTGCCAGCAGCTTAGGTCGAGATCAGCCCCAGCATTTT. Its translation: CASSLGRDQPQHF. The complete variable domain, with remaining parts taken from reference TRBV7-9 and TRBJ1-5, reads DTGVSQNPRHKITKRGQNVTFRCDPISEHNRLYWYRQTLGQGPEFLTYFQNEAQLEKSRLLSDRFSAERPKGSFSTLEIQRTEQGDSAMYLCASSLGRDQPQHFGDGTRLSIL.

The chain carries TRBV2 and TRBJ1-2; a possible D gene is TRBD1 (6 bases). The CDR3 covers 16 residues. The germline gives CDR1 SNHLY, CDR2 FYNNEI. The V end lost 1 base, the J end lost 3 bases, and 15 bases lay between the germline ends. The CDR3 DNA sequence: TGTGCCAGCAGTGAAGAGAGACAGGAGAGAGACTATGGCTACACCTTC. This codes for CASSEERQERDYGYTF.

The CDR3 DNA reads as TGTGCCAGCAGTTTTCAGGTCGTTGTCGATGAGCAGTTCTTC. The encoded protein is CASSFQVVVDEQFF. The chain joins TRBV28 to TRBJ2-1; no clear D. V gave up 3 bases and J gave up 8 bases, with 14 bases separating them. The CDR3 has 14 residues. Germline lookup yields CDR1 MDHEN and CDR2 SYDVKM.

This chain links TRBV11-2 with TRBJ2-3; D gene ambiguous. CDR3 length: 17 residues. V was trimmed by 0 bases and J by 5 bases, leaving 18 bases between them. Per the germline V gene, CDR1 is SGHAT and CDR2 is FQNNGV. This CDR3 reads CASSLDLSAPAQDTQYF. The CDR3 DNA reads TGTGCCAGCAGCTTAGATTTGTCCGCACCCGCGCAAGATACGCAGTATTTT.

The rearrangement uses TRBV5-1 and TRBJ1-2; no definite D call. This CDR3 comprises 14 residues. Trimming took off 3 bases at V and 1 base at J, with 10 bases between the two ends. Germline-derived CDR1 and CDR2 are SGHRS and YFSETQ. CDR3 nucleotides: TGCGCCAGCAGCTCTTTCACCGGTAACTATGGCTACACCTTC. Protein sequence: CASSSFTGNYGYTF.

The chain combines TRBV27 with TRBJ2-2; D perhaps matches TRBD2 (6 bases). Germline V gene lookup returns CDR1 MNHEY and CDR2 SMNVEV (reference sequence). Trimming shortened V by 10 bases and J by 2 bases, and 17 bases separated the two germline ends. This CDR3 comprises 15 residues. The CDR3 region is CATTGGIPNTGELFF. In nucleotides, the CDR3 is TGTGCCACCACGGGCGGGATCCCCAACACCGGGGAGCTGTTTTTT.

The J gene is TRBJ2-1, the V gene TRBV19, with TRBD2 matching over 11 bases. Unmatched junction bases numbered 12, after V lost 1 base and J lost 10 bases. CDR1 and CDR2 (germline): LNHDA, SQIVND (reference sequence). The CDR3 consists of 17 residues. The CDR3 reads CASSIARLAGGDEEQFF. CDR3 sequence (DNA): TGTGCCAGTAGTATAGCAAGGCTAGCGGGAGGAGATGAGGAGCAGTTCTTC. Together with reference TRBV19 and TRBJ2-1, the CDR3 gives the full variable domain: DGGITQSPKYLFRKEGQNVTLSCEQNLNHDAMYWYRQDPGQGLRLIYYSQIVNDFQKGDIAEGYSVSREKKESFPLTVTSAQKNPTAFYLCASSIARLAGGDEEQFFGPGTRLTVL.